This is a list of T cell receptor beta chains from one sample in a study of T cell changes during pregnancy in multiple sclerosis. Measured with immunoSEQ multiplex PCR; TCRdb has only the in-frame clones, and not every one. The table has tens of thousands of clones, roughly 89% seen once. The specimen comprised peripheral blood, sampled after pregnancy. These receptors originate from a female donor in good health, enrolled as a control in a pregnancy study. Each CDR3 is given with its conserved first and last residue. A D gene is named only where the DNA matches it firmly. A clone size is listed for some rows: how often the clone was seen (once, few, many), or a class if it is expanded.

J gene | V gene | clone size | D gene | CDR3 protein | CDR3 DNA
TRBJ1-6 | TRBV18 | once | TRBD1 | CASSPEQPGQGSSPLHF | TGTGCCAGCTCACCAGAACAACCGGGACAGGGTTCTTCACCCCTCCACTTT
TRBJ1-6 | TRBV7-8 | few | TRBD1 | CASSLGQGALNSPLHF | TGTGCCAGCAGCTTAGGACAGGGCGCCTTAAATTCACCCCTCCACTTT
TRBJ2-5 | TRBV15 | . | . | CATSRQLRTVQETQYF | TGTGCCACCAGCAGACAACTCAGGACAGTCCAAGAGACCCAGTACTTC
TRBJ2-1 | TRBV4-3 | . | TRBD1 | CASSHAGGYEQFF | TGCGCCAGCAGCCACGCAGGGGGCTATGAGCAGTTCTTC
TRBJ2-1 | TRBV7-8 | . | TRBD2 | CASSLPGGGLVQVLFF | TGTGCCAGCAGCCTTCCAGGCGGGGGACTGGTTCAAGTTCTGTTCTTC
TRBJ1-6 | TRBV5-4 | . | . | CASSFGTPNSPLHF | TGTGCCAGCAGCTTCGGGACACCTAATTCACCCCTCCACTTT
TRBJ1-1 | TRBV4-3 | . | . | CASSQGTENTEAFF | TGCGCCAGCAGCCAAGGGACAGAGAACACTGAAGCTTTCTTT
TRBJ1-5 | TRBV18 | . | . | CASSFVPGDQPQHF | TGTGCCAGCTCCTTCGTCCCCGGGGATCAGCCCCAGCATTTT
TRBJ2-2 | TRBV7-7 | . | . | CASSSIGVLMNTGELFF | TGTGCTAGCAGCTCAATCGGGGTCCTAATGAACACCGGGGAGCTGTTTTTT
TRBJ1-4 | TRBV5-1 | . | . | CASSLAPAVRGEKLFF | TGCGCCAGCAGCTTGGCCCCGGCAGTCCGAGGGGAAAAACTGTTTTTT
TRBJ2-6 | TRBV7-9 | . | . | CASSLGGQPSSGANVLTF | TGTGCCAGCAGCTTAGGCGGACAGCCAAGCTCTGGGGCCAACGTCCTGACTTTC
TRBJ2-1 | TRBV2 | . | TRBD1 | CASRDDRAPFYNEQFF | TGTGCCAGCCGTGATGACAGGGCCCCATTTTACAATGAGCAGTTCTTC
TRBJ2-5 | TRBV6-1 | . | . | CASGGSGETQYF | TGTGCCAGCGGGGGTAGCGGTGAGACCCAGTACTTC
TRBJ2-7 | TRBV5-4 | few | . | CASSRGTATYEQYF | TGTGCCAGCAGCCGGGGGACAGCGACCTACGAGCAGTACTTC
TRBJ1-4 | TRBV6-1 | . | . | CASSEARGFPNEKLFF | TGTGCCAGCAGTGAAGCGCGCGGTTTCCCCAATGAAAAACTGTTTTTT
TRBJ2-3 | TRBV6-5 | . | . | CASIGRGRTDTQYF | TGTGCCAGCATCGGGCGGGGCCGGACAGATACGCAGTATTTT
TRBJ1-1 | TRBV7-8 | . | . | CASRERQTNTEAFF | TGTGCCAGCAGGGAGAGACAGACGAACACTGAAGCTTTCTTT
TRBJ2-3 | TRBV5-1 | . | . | CASSISKGGAGDTQYF | TGCGCCAGCAGCATCTCTAAAGGGGGGGCTGGAGATACGCAGTATTTT
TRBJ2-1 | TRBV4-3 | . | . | CASSQASVGQAVDNEQFF | TGCGCCAGCAGCCAAGCGTCGGTCGGCCAAGCGGTAGACAATGAGCAGTTCTTC
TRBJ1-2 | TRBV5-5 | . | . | CASSINLGAEDGYTF | TGTGCCAGCAGTATCAACCTAGGAGCCGAGGATGGCTACACCTTC
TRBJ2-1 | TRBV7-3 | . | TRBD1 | CASRPQTGFGYNEQFF | TGTGCCAGCAGACCCCAGACAGGGTTCGGATACAATGAGCAGTTCTTC
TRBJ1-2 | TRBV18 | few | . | CASSETLNYGYTF | TGTGCCAGCTCCGAGACACTCAACTATGGCTACACCTTC
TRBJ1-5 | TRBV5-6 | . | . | CASSSGAQPQHF | TGTGCCAGCAGCTCAGGGGCACAGCCCCAGCATTTT
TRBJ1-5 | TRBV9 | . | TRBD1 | CASSVGDRGWNQPQHF | TGTGCCAGCAGCGTAGGGGACAGGGGGTGGAATCAGCCCCAGCATTTT
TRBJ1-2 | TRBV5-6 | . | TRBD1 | CASSLGDRGSVNYGYTF | TGTGCCAGCAGCTTGGGGGACAGGGGGTCGGTAAACTATGGCTACACCTTC
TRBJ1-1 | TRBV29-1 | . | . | CSVAPTEAFF | TGCAGCGTTGCTCCCACTGAAGCTTTCTTT
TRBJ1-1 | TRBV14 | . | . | CASSQEYYTEAFF | TGTGCCAGCAGCCAAGAATATTACACTGAAGCTTTCTTT
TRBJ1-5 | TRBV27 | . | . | CASKDSYSNQPQHF | TGTGCCAGCAAGGACAGCTATAGCAATCAGCCCCAGCATTTT
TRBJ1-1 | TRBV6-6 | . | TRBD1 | CASTKTGEAFF | TGTGCCAGCACCAAGACAGGGGAGGCTTTCTTT
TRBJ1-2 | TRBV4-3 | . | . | CASSQEGLRSF | TGCGCCAGCAGCCAAGAGGGGCTAAGGTCCTTC
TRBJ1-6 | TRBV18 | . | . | CASSPGLGNSPLHF | TGTGCCAGCTCACCGGGGCTGGGGAATTCACCCCTCCACTTT
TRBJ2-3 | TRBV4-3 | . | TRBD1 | CASSQAHPGTGGAGEDTQYF | TGCGCCAGCAGCCAAGCCCACCCGGGGACAGGGGGCGCGGGGGAGGATACGCAGTATTTT
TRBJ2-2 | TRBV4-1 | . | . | CASSQDGGGAVPNTGELFF | TGCGCCAGCAGCCAAGATGGAGGGGGGGCCGTACCGAACACCGGGGAGCTGTTTTTT
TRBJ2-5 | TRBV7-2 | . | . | CASSLLWGAQETQYF | TGTGCCAGCAGCTTATTATGGGGAGCCCAAGAGACCCAGTACTTC
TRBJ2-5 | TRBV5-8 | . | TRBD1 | CASSFRQGVETQYF | TGTGCCAGCAGCTTCCGACAGGGGGTAGAGACCCAGTACTTC
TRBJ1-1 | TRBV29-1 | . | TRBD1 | CSVPTWGQKPRGAFF | TGCAGCGTTCCCACTTGGGGACAGAAGCCTAGGGGAGCTTTCTTT
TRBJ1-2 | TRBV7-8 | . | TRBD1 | CASSHTLDRANYGYTF | TGTGCCAGCAGCCATACCCTGGACAGGGCTAACTATGGCTACACCTTC
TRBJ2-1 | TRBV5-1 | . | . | CASSSERATDEQFF | TGCGCCAGCAGCTCGGAGCGGGCTACGGATGAGCAGTTCTTC
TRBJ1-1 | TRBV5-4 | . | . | CASSSISGAGTEAFF | TGTGCCAGCAGCTCAATCTCTGGCGCGGGGACTGAAGCTTTCTTT
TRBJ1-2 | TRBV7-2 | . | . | CASSIYRAGYGYTF | TGTGCCAGCAGCATATACAGGGCGGGCTATGGCTACACCTTC
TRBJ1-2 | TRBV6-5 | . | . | CASRALSGYTF | TGTGCCAGCAGGGCATTAAGTGGCTACACCTTC
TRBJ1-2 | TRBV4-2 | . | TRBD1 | CASSQVQGAANYGYTF | TGTGCCAGCAGCCAAGTGCAGGGGGCAGCTAACTATGGCTACACCTTC
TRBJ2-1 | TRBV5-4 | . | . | CASSLELAKSHEQFF | TGTGCCAGCAGCTTGGAATTAGCTAAAAGCCATGAGCAGTTCTTC
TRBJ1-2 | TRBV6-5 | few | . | CASSQGFGYTF | TGTGCCAGCAGCCAGGGGTTTGGCTACACCTTC
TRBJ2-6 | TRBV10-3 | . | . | CAAQGHSGANVLTF | TGTGCCGCCCAGGGGCATTCTGGGGCCAACGTCCTGACTTTC
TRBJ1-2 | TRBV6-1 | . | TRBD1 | CASSAPGQKSSNYGYTF | TGTGCCAGCAGTGCCCCGGGACAGAAGAGCTCTAACTATGGCTACACCTTC
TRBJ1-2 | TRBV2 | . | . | CASSELLQYGYTF | TGTGCCAGCAGTGAATTGTTACAATATGGCTACACCTTC
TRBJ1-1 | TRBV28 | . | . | CASSLPNRETEAFF | TGTGCCAGCAGTTTACCTAACAGGGAGACTGAAGCTTTCTTT
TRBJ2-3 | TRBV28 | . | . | CASSLGPPRADTQYF | TGTGCCAGCAGTTTAGGGCCGCCGAGGGCAGATACGCAGTATTTT
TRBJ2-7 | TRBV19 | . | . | CASSGPYAGEQYF | TGTGCCAGTAGCGGTCCGTACGCGGGAGAGCAGTACTTC
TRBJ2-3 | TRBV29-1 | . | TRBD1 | CSVGTGGTDTQYF | TGCAGCGTAGGGACAGGGGGGACAGATACGCAGTATTTT
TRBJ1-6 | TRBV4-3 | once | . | CASSQDRRDNSPLHF | TGCGCCAGCAGCCAAGACCGGAGGGATAATTCACCCCTCCACTTT
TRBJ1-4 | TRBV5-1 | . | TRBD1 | CASSLAGTGGARSEKLFF | TGCGCCAGCAGCTTGGCCGGGACAGGGGGCGCAAGGAGTGAAAAACTGTTTTTT
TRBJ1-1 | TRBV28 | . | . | CASSFQWTQGGEAFF | TGTGCCAGCAGTTTTCAGTGGACCCAAGGGGGTGAAGCTTTCTTT
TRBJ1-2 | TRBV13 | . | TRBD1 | CASSLLTGGFGGYTF | TGTGCCAGCAGCTTATTGACAGGGGGTTTTGGTGGCTACACCTTC